This T cell receptor (beta chain) was sequenced in a study of blood T cell repertoires in COVID-19. Turning to the study itself: Sites across the United States, Italy and Spain contributed samples from acute and convalescent COVID-19. PBMCs, B-cell-depleted T cells, or T cells were the source of the cDNA or gDNA that made up the material.

From germline, CDR1 is SGDLS and CDR2 YYNGEE. The length of the CDR3 is 16 residues. The V gene end was trimmed by 3 bases and the J gene end by 0 bases; junction bases not matched to a gene: 4. As processed by the authors: Reference gene primers were amplified, and this amplification served to estimate nucleated cell counts. Produced via immunoSEQ multiplex PCR; TCRdb's table is partial and in-frame only. V and J calls plus clone size are reproduced from that table; the DNA served to infer D and trimming. The table lists 100,000 to 150,000 clones, over 75% of them singletons, with about 6.9% in the top ten.

The sequenced sample was peripheral blood. V is TRBV9 and J is TRBJ2-2; 8 positions match TRBD2. This sequence originates from a man at least 80 years old with active or convalescent COVID-19. The CDR3 nucleotides are TGTGCCAGCAGCGCCGGACTAGCCTCGAACACCGGGGAGCTGTTTTTT. Translation gives CASSAGLASNTGELFF. Drawing the rest from reference TRBV9 and TRBJ2-2, the complete variable domain is DSGVTQTPKHLITATGQRVTLRCSPRSGDLSVYWYQQSLDQGLQFLIQYYNGEERAKGNILERFSAQQFPDLHSELNLSSLELGDSALYFCASSAGLASNTGELFFGEGSRLTVL.